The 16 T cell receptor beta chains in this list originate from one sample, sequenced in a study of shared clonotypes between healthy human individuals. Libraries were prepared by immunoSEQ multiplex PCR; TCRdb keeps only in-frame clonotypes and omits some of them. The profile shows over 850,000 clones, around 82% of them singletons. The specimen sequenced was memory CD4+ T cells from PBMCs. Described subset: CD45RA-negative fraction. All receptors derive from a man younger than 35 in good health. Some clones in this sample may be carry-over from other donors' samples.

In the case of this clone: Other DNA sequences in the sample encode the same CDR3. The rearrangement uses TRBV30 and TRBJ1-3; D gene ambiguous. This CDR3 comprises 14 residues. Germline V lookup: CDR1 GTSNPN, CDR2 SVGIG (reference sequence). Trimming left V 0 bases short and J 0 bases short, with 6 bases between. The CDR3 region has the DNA TGTGCCTGGAGTGTCGGCCACTCTGGAAACACCATATATTTT. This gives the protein CAWSVGHSGNTIYF.

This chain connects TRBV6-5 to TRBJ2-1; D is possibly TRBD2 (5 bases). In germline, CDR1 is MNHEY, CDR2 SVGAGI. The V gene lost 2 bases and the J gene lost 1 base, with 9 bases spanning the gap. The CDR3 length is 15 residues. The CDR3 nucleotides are TGTGCCAGCAGTTACGGACGCGGGTCCTACAATGAGCAGTTCTTC. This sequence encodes CASSYGRGSYNEQFF.

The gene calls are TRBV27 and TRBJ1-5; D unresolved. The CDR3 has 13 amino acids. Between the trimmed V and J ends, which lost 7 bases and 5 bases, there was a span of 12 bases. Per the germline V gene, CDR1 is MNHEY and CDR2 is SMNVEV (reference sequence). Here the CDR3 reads CASIVSGDQPQHF. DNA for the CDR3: TGTGCCAGCATCGTTTCTGGGGATCAGCCCCAGCATTTT.

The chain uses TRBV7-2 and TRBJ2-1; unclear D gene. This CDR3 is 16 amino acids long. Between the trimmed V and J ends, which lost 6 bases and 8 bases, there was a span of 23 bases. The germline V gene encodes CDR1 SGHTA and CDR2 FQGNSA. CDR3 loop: CASSHQAGISRDEQFF. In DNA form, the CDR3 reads TGTGCCAGCAGTCATCAAGCAGGAATCTCTAGGGATGAGCAGTTCTTC.

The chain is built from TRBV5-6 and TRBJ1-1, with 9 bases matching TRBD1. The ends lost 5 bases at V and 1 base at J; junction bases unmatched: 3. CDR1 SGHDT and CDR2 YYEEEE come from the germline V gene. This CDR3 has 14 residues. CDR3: CASRRDRANTEAFF. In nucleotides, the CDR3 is TGTGCCAGCAGGCGGGACAGGGCGAACACTGAAGCTTTCTTT.

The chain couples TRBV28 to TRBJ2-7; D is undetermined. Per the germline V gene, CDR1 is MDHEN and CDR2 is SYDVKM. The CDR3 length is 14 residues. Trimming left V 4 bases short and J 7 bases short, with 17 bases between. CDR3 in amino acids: CASSSPRSLGEQYF. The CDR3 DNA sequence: TGTGCCAGCAGTTCCCCTAGGAGCTTGGGGGAGCAGTACTTC.

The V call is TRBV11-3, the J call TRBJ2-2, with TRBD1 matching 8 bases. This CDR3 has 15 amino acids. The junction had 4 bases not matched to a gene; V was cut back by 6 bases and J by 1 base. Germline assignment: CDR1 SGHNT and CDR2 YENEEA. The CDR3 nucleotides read TGTGCCAGCAGTCCCGGACAGGGGAACACCGGGGAGCTGTTTTTT. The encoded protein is CASSPGQGNTGELFF.

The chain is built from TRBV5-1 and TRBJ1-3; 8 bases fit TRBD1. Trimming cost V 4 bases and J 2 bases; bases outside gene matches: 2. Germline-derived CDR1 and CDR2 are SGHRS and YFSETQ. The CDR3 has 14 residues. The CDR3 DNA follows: TGCGCCAGCAGCCCGACAGGGGCTGGAAACACCATATATTTT. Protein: CASSPTGAGNTIYF.

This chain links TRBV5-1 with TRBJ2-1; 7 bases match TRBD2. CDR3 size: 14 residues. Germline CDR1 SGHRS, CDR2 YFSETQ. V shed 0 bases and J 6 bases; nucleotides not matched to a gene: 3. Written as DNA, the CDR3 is TGCGCCAGCAGCTTGGCCACTAGCGCCAATGAGCAGTTCTTC. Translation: CASSLATSANEQFF. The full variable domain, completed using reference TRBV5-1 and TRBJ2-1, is KAGVTQTPRYLIKTRGQQVTLSCSPISGHRSVSWYQQTPGQGLQFLFEYFSETQRNKGNFPGRFSGRQFSNSRSEMNVSTLELGDSALYLCASSLATSANEQFFGPGTRLTVL.

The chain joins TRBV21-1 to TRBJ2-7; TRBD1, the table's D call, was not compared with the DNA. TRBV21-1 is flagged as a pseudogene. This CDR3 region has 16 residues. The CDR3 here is CASSKVRDRGPLEQYF. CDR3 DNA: TGTGCCAGCAGCAAAGTACGGGACAGGGGACCCTTGGAGCAGTACTTC.

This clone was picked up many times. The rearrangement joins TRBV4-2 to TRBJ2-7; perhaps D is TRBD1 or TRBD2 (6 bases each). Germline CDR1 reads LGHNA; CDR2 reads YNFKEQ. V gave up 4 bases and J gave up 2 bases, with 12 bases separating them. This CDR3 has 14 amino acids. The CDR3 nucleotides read TGTGCCAGCAGCCGGGGGGCTGGGGCCTACGAGCAGTACTTC. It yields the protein CASSRGAGAYEQYF.

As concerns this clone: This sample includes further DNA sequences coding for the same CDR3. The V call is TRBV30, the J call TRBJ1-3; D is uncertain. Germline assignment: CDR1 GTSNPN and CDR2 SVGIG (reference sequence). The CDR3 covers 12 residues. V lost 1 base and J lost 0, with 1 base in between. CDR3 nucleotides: TGTGCCTGGAGTGCCTCTGGAAACACCATATATTTT. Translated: CAWSASGNTIYF.

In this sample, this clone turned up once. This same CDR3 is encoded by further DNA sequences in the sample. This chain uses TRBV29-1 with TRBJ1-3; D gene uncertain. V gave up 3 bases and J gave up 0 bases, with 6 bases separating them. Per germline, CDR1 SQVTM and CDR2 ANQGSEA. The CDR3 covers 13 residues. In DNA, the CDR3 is TGCAGCGTTGAGCTGGGCTCTGGAAACACCATATATTTT. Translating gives CSVELGSGNTIYF.

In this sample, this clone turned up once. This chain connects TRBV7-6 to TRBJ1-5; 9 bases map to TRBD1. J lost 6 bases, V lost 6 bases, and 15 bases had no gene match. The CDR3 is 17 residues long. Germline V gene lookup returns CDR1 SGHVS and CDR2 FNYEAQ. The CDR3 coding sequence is TGTGCCAGCAGTCTACAGGGGGCGTATCCACCATCTCAGCCCCAGCATTTT. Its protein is CASSLQGAYPPSQPQHF.

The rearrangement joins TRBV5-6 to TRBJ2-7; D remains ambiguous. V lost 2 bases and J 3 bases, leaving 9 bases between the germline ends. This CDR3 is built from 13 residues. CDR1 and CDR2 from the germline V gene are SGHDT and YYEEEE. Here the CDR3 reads CASSFGRNYEQYF. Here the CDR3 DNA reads TGTGCCAGCAGCTTTGGCAGAAACTACGAGCAGTACTTC.

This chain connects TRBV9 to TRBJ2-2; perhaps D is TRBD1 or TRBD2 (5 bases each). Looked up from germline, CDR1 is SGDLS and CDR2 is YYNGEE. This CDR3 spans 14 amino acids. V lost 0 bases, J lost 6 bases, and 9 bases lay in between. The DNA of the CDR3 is TGTGCCAGCAGCGTAGCTAGCAGGGCCGGGGAGCTGTTTTTT. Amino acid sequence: CASSVASRAGELFF. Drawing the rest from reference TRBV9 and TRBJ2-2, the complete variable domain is DSGVTQTPKHLITATGQRVTLRCSPRSGDLSVYWYQQSLDQGLQFLIQYYNGEERAKGNILERFSAQQFPDLHSELNLSSLELGDSALYFCASSVASRAGELFFGEGSRLTVL.